A single sample is the source of the 4 T cell receptor beta chains below, sequenced in a study of control samples from healthy donors and cancer patients. Clones were sequenced by immunoSEQ multiplex PCR, and TCRdb holds only the in-frame ones, with some missing. The table lists approximately 52,000 clones, approximately 95% of them singletons. The sample consisted of blood. Receptors originate from a young woman in good health.

The chain uses TRBV21-1 and TRBJ1-2; the table's D gene call, TRBD1, was not cross checked with the DNA. TRBV21-1 is reported as a pseudogene. CDR3 length equals 14 residues. This CDR3 is CASSKDIPDYGYTF. DNA of the CDR3: TGTGCCAGCAGCAAAGATATACCAGACTATGGCTACACCTTC.

The chain couples TRBV5-1 to TRBJ1-1; tentatively, D is TRBD1 (5 bases). This CDR3 contains 16 residues. V was trimmed by 2 bases and J by 0 bases, leaving 14 bases between them. CDR1 is SGHRS, CDR2 YFSETQ, per germline. DNA of the CDR3: TGCGCCAGCAGCTTCCTCGTCGGGGGGATGAACACTGAAGCTTTCTTT. It yields the protein CASSFLVGGMNTEAFF.

The V and J genes are TRBV30 and TRBJ2-2; 8 nucleotides align to TRBD2. The CDR3 is made up of 15 amino acids. From germline, CDR1 is GTSNPN and CDR2 SVGIG (reference sequence). Trimming at V came to 4 bases and at J to 3 bases, leaving 7 bases not matched to a gene. CDR3 sequence (DNA): TGTGCCTGGACCCCCGGGGGGGCAGACACCGGGGAGCTGTTTTTT. It translates to CAWTPGGADTGELFF.

The genes are TRBV27 and TRBJ1-2; D is unresolved. Germline CDR1 reads MNHEY; CDR2 reads SMNVEV (reference sequence). The CDR3 is 14 amino acids. Trimming pared 5 bases from V and 4 bases from J, leaving 14 bases between. CDR3 residues: CASSPSFLGYGYTF. CDR3 DNA: TGTGCCAGCAGTCCCTCTTTCTTGGGCTATGGCTACACCTTC.